These T cell receptor beta chains were read from a single sample in a study of shared clonotypes between healthy human individuals. Here immunoSEQ multiplex PCR was the method, and the copy in TCRdb shows in-frame clones only, minus some. The table includes some 2,100,000 clones, more than 90% detected once. The sample taken for sequencing was naive CD4+ T cells sorted from blood. Receptors originate from a man aged 18 to 30 in good health. Each CDR3 is given with its conserved first and last residue. The D gene is left open where the match is weak. Not all rows give a size; the values are once, few, many and, for expanded clones, a class.

cdr3_aa,cdr3_nt,clone_size,v_call,j_call,d_call
CASSQPGTGDTNTEAFF,TGCGCCAGCAGTCAGCCCGGGACAGGGGATACGAACACTGAAGCTTTCTTT,.,TRBV23-1,TRBJ1-1,TRBD1
CASSHRGRKNQPQHF,TGTGCCAGCAGTCACAGGGGGCGCAAAAATCAGCCCCAGCATTTT,.,TRBV28,TRBJ1-5,TRBD1
CASSFKANMNTEAFF,TGTGCCAGCAGTTTTAAAGCTAATATGAACACTGAAGCTTTCTTT,.,TRBV27,TRBJ1-1,.
CASIPGWGGGNTIYF,TGTGCCAGCATCCCGGGGTGGGGTGGTGGAAACACCATATATTTT,.,TRBV28,TRBJ1-3,.
CASSIQNYGYTF,TGTGCCAGTAGTATTCAAAACTATGGCTACACCTTC,.,TRBV19,TRBJ1-2,.
CAWSPPNQGINSPLHF,TGTGCCTGGAGCCCTCCGAATCAGGGGATTAATTCACCCCTCCACTTT,.,TRBV30,TRBJ1-6,.
CASSTRSGGLQETQYF,TGTGCCAGCAGTACCCGTAGCGGGGGGCTACAAGAGACCCAGTACTTC,once,TRBV28,TRBJ2-5,TRBD2
CASSSWDRVETQYF,TGTGCCAGCAGTTCCTGGGACAGGGTAGAGACCCAGTACTTC,.,TRBV27,TRBJ2-5,TRBD1
CASSLRGEQFF,TGTGCCAGCAGCCTTCGAGGTGAGCAGTTCTTC,.,TRBV11-3,TRBJ2-1,.
CASSEAEGAKNIQYF,TGTGCCAGCAGTGAAGCGGAGGGGGCCAAAAACATTCAGTACTTC,.,TRBV2,TRBJ2-4,.
CATSRGISWEETQYF,TGTGCCACCAGCAGAGGGATCTCTTGGGAAGAGACCCAGTACTTC,once,TRBV15,TRBJ2-5,.
CASSLSVGAHTGELFF,TGCGCCAGCAGCTTGTCTGTCGGGGCCCACACCGGGGAGCTGTTTTTT,.,TRBV5-1,TRBJ2-2,.
CASSLNPTVEAFF,TGTGCCAGCAGCTTAAATCCGACGGTGGAAGCTTTCTTT,once,TRBV11-2,TRBJ1-1,.
CASRGGTGGNQPQHF,TGTGCCAGCCGAGGGGGGACAGGGGGAAATCAGCCCCAGCATTTT,.,TRBV19,TRBJ1-5,TRBD1
CASSLGDLRSQYF,TGCGCCAGCAGCTTGGGTGACCTCCGTTCTCAGTACTTC,.,TRBV5-1,TRBJ2-5,.
CASSPGVSGNTIYF,TGTGCCAGCAGCCCCGGAGTATCTGGAAACACCATATATTTT,.,TRBV7-2,TRBJ1-3,.
CAWSAPGQGTYEQYF,TGTGCCTGGAGCGCACCGGGACAGGGAACCTACGAGCAGTACTTC,.,TRBV30,TRBJ2-7,TRBD1
CASSGHPPDIEQFF,TGTGCCAGCAGTGGACACCCCCCGGATATTGAGCAGTTCTTC,once,TRBV25-1,TRBJ2-1,.
CASSERRAVASGGARSYNEQFF,TGTGCCAGCAGCGAAAGGAGGGCAGTGGCTAGCGGGGGGGCCAGGTCCTACAATGAGCAGTTCTTC,.,TRBV7-8,TRBJ2-1,TRBD2
CASSSRGVSYEQYF,TGTGCCAGCAGCTCGAGGGGAGTCTCCTACGAGCAGTACTTC,.,TRBV7-8,TRBJ2-7,.
CASSSPGQTYEQYF,TGTGCCAGCAGTTCACCGGGACAGACCTACGAGCAGTACTTC,.,TRBV6-6,TRBJ2-7,TRBD1
CASSPGGRGNTGELFF,TGTGCCAGCAGCCCCGGTGGGAGGGGAAACACCGGGGAGCTGTTTTTT,few,TRBV9,TRBJ2-2,TRBD2
CASSQWDSAKQDWAYEQYF,TGTGCCAGCAGCCAATGGGATAGCGCTAAACAAGATTGGGCCTACGAGCAGTACTTC,.,TRBV4-2,TRBJ2-7,.
CAWSSGTVRVPPDPPLHF,TGTGCCTGGAGTTCCGGGACAGTGCGGGTCCCCCCGGATCCACCCCTCCACTTT,.,TRBV30,TRBJ1-6,TRBD1
CASSQELGPGELFF,TGCGCCAGCAGCCAAGAATTGGGGCCCGGGGAGCTGTTTTTT,.,TRBV4-1,TRBJ2-2,.
CASSVTSGRYNEQFF,TGTGCCAGCAGCGTCACTAGCGGGAGGTACAATGAGCAGTTCTTC,.,TRBV2,TRBJ2-1,TRBD2
CASSQLGQSSYEQYF,TGTGCCAGCAGCCAACTCGGACAGAGTTCCTACGAGCAGTACTTC,.,TRBV14,TRBJ2-7,.
CASSLEAGLYTGELFF,TGCGCCAGCAGCTTGGAGGCAGGGCTTTACACCGGGGAGCTGTTTTTT,.,TRBV5-1,TRBJ2-2,.
CASSGTGGHTEAFF,TGTGCCAGCTCAGGAACAGGGGGGCACACTGAAGCTTTCTTT,.,TRBV18,TRBJ1-1,TRBD1
CASSQSYGGEGTGELFF,TGCGCCAGCAGCCAGTCGTACGGGGGAGAAGGCACCGGGGAGCTGTTTTTT,.,TRBV4-1,TRBJ2-2,.
CASSLGTFTLGEQYF,TGCGCCAGCAGCCTCGGAACTTTCACTCTGGGGGAGCAGTACTTC,.,TRBV5-1,TRBJ2-7,.
CASSLATATNEKLFF,TGCGCCAGCAGCTTGGCAACCGCAACTAATGAAAAACTGTTTTTT,.,TRBV5-1,TRBJ1-4,.